This TCR beta chain was sequenced for a study of blood T cell repertoires in COVID-19 (dated by TCRdb to 2020 to 2022). Study-wide context: Samples from collaborators originated in the United States, Italy and Spain and spanned both the acute and convalescent phases of COVID-19. The repertoires were made available in a free public database intended to serve as a resource for research on the immune response to SARS-CoV-2. Where available, HLA class I and class II types were taken from metadata supplied by the sample provider and were not determined by assay-based typing. The sample metadata nearly always contained a de-identified subject ID, COVID-19 status, age in years and sex. The material from the prospective study consisted of cDNA or gDNA derived from T cells, B-cell-depleted T cells, or PBMCs. Samples came from the ongoing ImmuneRACE study (first 160 participants) plus 1,254 subjects from 6 global collaborators. Subjects who had been exposed to COVID-19, were actively infected with it, or had recovered from it provided the deeply sampled blood TCRbeta repertoires that made up the dataset. Broader findings and caveats from the paper: How much clinical and demographic metadata was included differed by source and by participant, and the metadata was provided uncurated.

Collaborating institutions collected whole blood in K2EDTA tubes following their own protocols. For TCRbeta analysis, collaborators shipped samples as frozen whole blood, isolated PBMCs, or DNA extracted from either of those sample types. Note on this clone: Its antigen is not yet known. No base qualities exist here, and no much larger clone lies one base off it.

TCRbeta CDR3 regions were amplified from genomic DNA using the immunoSEQ Assay, a bias-controlled multiplex PCR. In the original analysis: Nucleated cell counts per sample were estimated from amplification of reference gene primers within the assay. Sequence reads were collapsed and filtered to measure the absolute abundance of every unique TCRbeta CDR3 rearrangement. For each sample, productive Simpson clonality was calculated as the square root of Simpson's diversity index over productive rearrangements. TCRdb provides this immuneACCESS table in a form limited to in-frame rearrangements. Some clones are lacking; in checked studies, under half of them reflect an unresolved V gene, and why the rest are absent is not known. That table supplies the V and J calls and clone size; D and trimming were determined from the DNA. The sample table records 150,000 to 200,000 clones; 70% to 90% of these occur just once. Of the sample, approximately 21% is held by the ten largest clones.

The germline ends are 17 bases apart after V is trimmed by 2 bases and J by 8 bases. CDR1 and CDR2, per the germline V gene, are KGHDR and SFDVKD. From the cysteine through the phenylalanine, the CDR3 covers 15 amino acids. The entry retains the CDR3 DNA only, 45 bases that are in frame from base 1. The sequence joins TRBV24-1 to TRBJ1-2; D gene: possibly TRBD1, on 5 matching bases. The clonotype was recovered from a man between 60 and 75 years old with active or convalescent COVID-19. Sequencing used peripheral blood. Here is the DNA: TGTGCCACCAGTGATTCCAACAGGTCGGTAAAGGGCTACACCTTC. It specifies CATSDSNRSVKGYTF.